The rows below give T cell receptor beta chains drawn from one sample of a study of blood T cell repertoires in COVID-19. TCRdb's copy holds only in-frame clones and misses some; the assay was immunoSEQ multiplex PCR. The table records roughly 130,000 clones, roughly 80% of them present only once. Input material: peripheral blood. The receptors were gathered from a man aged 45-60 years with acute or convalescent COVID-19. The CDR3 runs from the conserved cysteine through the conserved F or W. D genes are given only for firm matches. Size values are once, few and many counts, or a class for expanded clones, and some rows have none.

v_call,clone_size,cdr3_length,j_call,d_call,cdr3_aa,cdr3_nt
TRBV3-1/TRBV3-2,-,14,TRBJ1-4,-,CASSRVATNEKLFF,TGTGCCAGCAGTCGAGTTGCAACTAATGAAAAACTGTTTTTT
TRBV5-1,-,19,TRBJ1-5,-,CASSLQPRALDMGNQPQHF,TGCGCCAGCAGCTTACAGCCCAGGGCCCTCGACATGGGCAATCAGCCCCAGCATTTT
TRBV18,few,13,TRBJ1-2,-,CASSPEPGLGYTF,TGTGCCAGCTCACCAGAACCGGGTTTGGGCTACACCTTC
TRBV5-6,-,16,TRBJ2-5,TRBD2,CASSLAGTSGKETQYF,TGTGCCAGCAGCTTAGCCGGGACTAGCGGAAAAGAGACCCAGTACTTC
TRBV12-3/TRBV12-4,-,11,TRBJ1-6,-,CASSLSGGLHF,TGTGCCAGCAGTTTGTCGGGGGGCCTCCACTTT
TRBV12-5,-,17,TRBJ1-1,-,CASGLPQLTGVNTEAFF,TGTGCTAGCGGTTTGCCCCAACTGACAGGTGTGAACACTGAAGCTTTCTTT
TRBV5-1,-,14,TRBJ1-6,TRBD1,CASRTGTENSPLHF,TGCGCCAGTAGAACGGGGACAGAGAATTCACCCCTCCACTTT
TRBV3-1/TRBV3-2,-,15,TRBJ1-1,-,CASSLNGRENTEAFF,TGTGCCAGCAGCCTAAACGGACGGGAGAACACTGAAGCTTTCTTT
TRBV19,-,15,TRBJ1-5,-,CASSSPGSSRQPQHF,TGTGCCAGTAGTTCACCGGGGAGCTCACGGCAGCCCCAGCATTTT
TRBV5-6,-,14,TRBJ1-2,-,CASSLTDRSYGYTF,TGTGCCAGCAGCTTGACAGACCGTTCATATGGCTACACCTTC
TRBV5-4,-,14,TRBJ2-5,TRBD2,CASSLAGGRETQYF,TGTGCCAGCAGCCTAGCGGGGGGGAGAGAGACCCAGTACTTC
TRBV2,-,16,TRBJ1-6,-,CASSEYRSPYNSPLHF,TGTGCCAGCAGTGAATACAGGTCCCCTTATAATTCACCCCTCCACTTT
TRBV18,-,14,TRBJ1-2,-,CASSPRGTPHGYTF,TGTGCCAGCTCACCGCGAGGGACACCGCATGGCTACACCTTC
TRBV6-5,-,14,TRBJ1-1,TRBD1,CASTLDRGQGEAFF,TGTGCCAGCACCTTGGACAGGGGGCAAGGTGAAGCTTTCTTT
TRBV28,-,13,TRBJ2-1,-,CASKRGNYNEQFF,TGTGCCAGCAAAAGAGGGAACTACAATGAGCAGTTCTTC
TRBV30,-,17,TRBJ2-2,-,CAWTRSSHGLSTGELFF,TGTGCCTGGACTCGGTCTAGCCACGGACTCAGCACCGGGGAGCTGTTTTTT
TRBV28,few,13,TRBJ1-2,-,CASSRDFNYGYTF,TGTGCCAGCAGTCGAGACTTCAACTATGGCTACACCTTC
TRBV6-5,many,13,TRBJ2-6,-,CAATVAGANVLTF,TGTGCCGCAACGGTAGCTGGGGCCAACGTCCTGACTTTC
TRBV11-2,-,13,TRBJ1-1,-,CASSLEGGTEAFF,TGTGCCAGCAGCTTAGAGGGGGGGACTGAAGCTTTCTTT
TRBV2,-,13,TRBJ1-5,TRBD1,CASKDRGDQPQHF,TGTGCCAGCAAGGACAGGGGGGACCAGCCCCAGCATTTT
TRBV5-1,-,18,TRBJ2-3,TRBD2,CASSQTSGGASGTDTQYF,TGCGCCAGCAGCCAGACTAGCGGGGGGGCCTCTGGCACAGATACGCAGTATTTT
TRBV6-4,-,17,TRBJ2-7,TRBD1,CASSGLGQLWVYYEQYF,TGTGCCAGCAGTGGATTGGGACAGCTCTGGGTGTACTACGAGCAGTACTTC
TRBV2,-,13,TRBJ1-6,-,CASRPKGVSPLHF,TGTGCCAGCAGACCCAAGGGGGTTTCACCCCTCCACTTT
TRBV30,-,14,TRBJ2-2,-,CAWSGSRAPGELFF,TGTGCCTGGAGTGGTAGCAGGGCCCCCGGGGAGCTGTTTTTT
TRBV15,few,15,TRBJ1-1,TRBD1,CATSPGQGLNTEAFF,TGTGCCACCAGTCCGGGACAGGGGCTGAACACTGAAGCTTTCTTT
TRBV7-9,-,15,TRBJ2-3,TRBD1,CASSFGTGNPDTQYF,TGTGCCAGCAGCTTTGGGACAGGGAACCCAGATACGCAGTATTTT
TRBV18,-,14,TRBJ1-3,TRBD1,CASSPNTGENTIYF,TGTGCCAGCTCACCAAATACAGGGGAAAACACCATATATTTT